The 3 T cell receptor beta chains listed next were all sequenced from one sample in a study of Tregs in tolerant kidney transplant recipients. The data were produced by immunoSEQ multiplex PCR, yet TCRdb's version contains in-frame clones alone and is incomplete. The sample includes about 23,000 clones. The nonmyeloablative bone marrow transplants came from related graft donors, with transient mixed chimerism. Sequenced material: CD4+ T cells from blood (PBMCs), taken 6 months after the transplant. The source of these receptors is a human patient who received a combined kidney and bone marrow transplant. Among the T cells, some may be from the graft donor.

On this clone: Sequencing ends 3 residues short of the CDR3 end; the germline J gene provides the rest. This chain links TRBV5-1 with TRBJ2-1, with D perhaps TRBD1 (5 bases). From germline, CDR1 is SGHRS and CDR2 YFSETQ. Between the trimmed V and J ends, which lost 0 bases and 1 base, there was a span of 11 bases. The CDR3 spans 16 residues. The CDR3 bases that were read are TGCGCCAGCAGCTTGGACAGGCCTTTTTCCTACAATGAG. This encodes CASSLDRPFSYNE. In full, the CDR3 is CASSLDRPFSYNEQFF.

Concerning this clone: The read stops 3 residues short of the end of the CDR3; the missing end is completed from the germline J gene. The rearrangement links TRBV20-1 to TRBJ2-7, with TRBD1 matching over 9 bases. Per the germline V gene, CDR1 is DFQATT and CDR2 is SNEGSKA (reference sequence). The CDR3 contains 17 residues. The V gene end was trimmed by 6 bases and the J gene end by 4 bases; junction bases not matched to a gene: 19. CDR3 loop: CSARDRAGRALRYEQYF. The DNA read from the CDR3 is TGCAGTGCAAGGGACAGGGCAGGGAGGGCCCTCAGGTACGAG.

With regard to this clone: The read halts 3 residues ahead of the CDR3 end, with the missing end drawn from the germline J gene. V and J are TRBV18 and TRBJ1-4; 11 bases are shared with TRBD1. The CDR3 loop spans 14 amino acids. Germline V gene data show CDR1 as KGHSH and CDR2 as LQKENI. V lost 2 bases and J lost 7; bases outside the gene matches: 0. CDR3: CASSPGTGGEKLFF. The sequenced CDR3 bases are TGTGCCAGCTCACCAGGGACAGGGGGTGAAAAA.